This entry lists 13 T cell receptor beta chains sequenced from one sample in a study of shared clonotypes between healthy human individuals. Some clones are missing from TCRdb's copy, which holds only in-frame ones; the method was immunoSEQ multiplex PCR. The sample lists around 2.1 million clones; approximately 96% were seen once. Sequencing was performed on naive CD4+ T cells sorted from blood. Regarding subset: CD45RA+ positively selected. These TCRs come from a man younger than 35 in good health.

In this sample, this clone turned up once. The chain's CDR3 is CASSRLAAGELFF. The CDR3 nucleotides read TGCGCCAGCAGCCGACTGGCGGCCGGGGAGCTGTTTTTT. This rearrangement joins TRBV4-3 to TRBJ2-2; D gene unclear. Germline V CDR1 and CDR2: LGHNA, YSLEER. This CDR3 is 13 amino acids long. Trimming cost V 4 bases and J 6 bases, with 9 bases left between them.

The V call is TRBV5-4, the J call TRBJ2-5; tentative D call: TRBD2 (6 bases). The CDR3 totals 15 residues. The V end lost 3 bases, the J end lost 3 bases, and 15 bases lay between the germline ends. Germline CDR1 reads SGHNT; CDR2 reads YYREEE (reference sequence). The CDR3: CASSSFAGSKETQYF. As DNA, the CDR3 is TGTGCCAGCAGCTCGTTTGCGGGGTCCAAAGAGACCCAGTACTTC.

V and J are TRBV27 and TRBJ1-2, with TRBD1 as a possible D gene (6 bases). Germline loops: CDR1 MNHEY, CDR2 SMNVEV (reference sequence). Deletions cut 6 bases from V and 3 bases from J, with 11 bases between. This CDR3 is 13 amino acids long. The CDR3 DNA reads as TGTGCCAGCAGAGATGAGGGGGACTATGGCTACACCTTC. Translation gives CASRDEGDYGYTF.

CDR3 coding DNA: TGTGCCAGCAGCCGGGGTCGTTCGGACGAGACCCAGTACTTC. Translating gives CASSRGRSDETQYF. The chain uses TRBV7-2 and TRBJ2-5; tentatively, D is TRBD2 (5 bases). Trimming took 5 bases from V and 5 from J, leaving 15 bases between them. Per the germline V gene, CDR1 is SGHTA and CDR2 is FQGNSA. The CDR3 is made up of 14 amino acids.

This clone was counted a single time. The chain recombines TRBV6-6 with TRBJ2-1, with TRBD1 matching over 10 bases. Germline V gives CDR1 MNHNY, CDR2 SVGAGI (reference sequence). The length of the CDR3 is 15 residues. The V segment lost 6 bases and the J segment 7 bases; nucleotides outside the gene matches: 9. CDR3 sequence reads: CASSQPGQGLNEQFF. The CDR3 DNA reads TGTGCCAGCAGCCAACCGGGACAGGGGTTGAATGAGCAGTTCTTC.

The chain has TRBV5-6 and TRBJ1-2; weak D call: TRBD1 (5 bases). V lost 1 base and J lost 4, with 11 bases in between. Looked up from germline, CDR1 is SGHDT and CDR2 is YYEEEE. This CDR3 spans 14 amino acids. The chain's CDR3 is CASSLSRQTYGYTF. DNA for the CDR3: TGTGCCAGCAGCTTGTCCCGACAGACCTATGGCTACACCTTC.

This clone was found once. CDR3 DNA sequence: TGTGCCTGGAGTGGGGGACCGAGGTCTAGCGGGAGGGGTAGTCAAGAGACCCAGTACTTC. It encodes CAWSGGPRSSGRGSQETQYF. This chain joins TRBV30 and TRBJ2-5; 12 bases are a match to TRBD2. The CDR3 runs to 20 residues. The junction had 17 bases not matched to a gene; V was cut back by 1 base and J by 2 bases. Germline loops: CDR1 GTSNPN, CDR2 SVGIG (reference sequence).

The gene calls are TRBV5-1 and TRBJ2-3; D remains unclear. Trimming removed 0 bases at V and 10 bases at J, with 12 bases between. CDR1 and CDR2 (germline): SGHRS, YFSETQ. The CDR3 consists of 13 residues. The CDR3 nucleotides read TGCGCCAGCAGCTTGGAAGTTTCCCAGGCGCAGTATTTT. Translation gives CASSLEVSQAQYF. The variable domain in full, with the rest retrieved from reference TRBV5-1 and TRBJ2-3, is KAGVTQTPRYLIKTRGQQVTLSCSPISGHRSVSWYQQTPGQGLQFLFEYFSETQRNKGNFPGRFSGRQFSNSRSEMNVSTLELGDSALYLCASSLEVSQAQYFGPGTRLTVL.

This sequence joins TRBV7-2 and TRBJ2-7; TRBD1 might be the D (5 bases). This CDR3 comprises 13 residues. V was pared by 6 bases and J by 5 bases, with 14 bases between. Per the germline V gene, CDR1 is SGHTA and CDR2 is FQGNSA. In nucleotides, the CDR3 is TGTGCCAGCAGTCCTGGGGCCGTCCACGAGCAGTACTTC. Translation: CASSPGAVHEQYF.

This CDR3 reads CAWSVWSSSGANVLTF. CDR3 DNA: TGTGCCTGGAGTGTATGGAGCAGCTCGGGGGCCAACGTCCTGACTTTC. This chain joins TRBV30 and TRBJ2-6; D is undetermined. V lost 0 bases and J lost 4, with 13 bases in between. In germline, CDR1 is GTSNPN, CDR2 SVGIG (reference sequence). This CDR3 is built from 16 residues.

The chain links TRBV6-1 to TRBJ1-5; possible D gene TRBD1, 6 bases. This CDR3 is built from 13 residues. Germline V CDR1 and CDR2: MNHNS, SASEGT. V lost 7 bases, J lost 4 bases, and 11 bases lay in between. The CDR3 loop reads CASTPGVNQPQHF. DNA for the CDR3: TGTGCCAGCACCCCAGGGGTAAATCAGCCCCAGCATTTT.

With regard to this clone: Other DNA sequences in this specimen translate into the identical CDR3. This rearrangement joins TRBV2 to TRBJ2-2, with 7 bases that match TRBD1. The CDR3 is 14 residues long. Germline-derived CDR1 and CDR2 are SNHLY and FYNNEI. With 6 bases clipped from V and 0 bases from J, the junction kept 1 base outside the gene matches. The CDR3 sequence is CASRGQSNTGELFF. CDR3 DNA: TGTGCCAGCAGGGGACAGTCGAACACCGGGGAGCTGTTTTTT.

The CDR3 region has the DNA TGCGCCAGCGCGAGGAAGGATTCCCCCTACGAGCAGTACTTC. Its translation: CASARKDSPYEQYF. The rearrangement joins TRBV4-1 to TRBJ2-7; the D is unclear. In germline, CDR1 is MGHRA, CDR2 YSYEKL. The CDR3 is 14 residues long. V was shortened by 8 bases and J by 2 bases, with 16 bases between the two germline ends.